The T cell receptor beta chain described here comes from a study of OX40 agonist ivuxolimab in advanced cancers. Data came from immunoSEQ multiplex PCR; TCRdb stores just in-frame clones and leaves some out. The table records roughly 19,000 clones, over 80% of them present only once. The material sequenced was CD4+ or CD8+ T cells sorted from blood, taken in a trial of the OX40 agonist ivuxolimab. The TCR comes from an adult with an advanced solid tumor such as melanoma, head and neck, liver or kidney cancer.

The CDR3 nucleotides are TGTGCCAGCAGCTTAAATCAACAGGGGGCCGCTGAAGCTTTCTTT. It translates to CASSLNQQGAAEAFF. The rearrangement joins TRBV7-6 to TRBJ1-1; 9 bases are a match to TRBD1. CDR1 and CDR2 from the germline V gene are SGHVS and FNYEAQ. CDR3 length: 15 amino acids. V lost 2 bases to trimming and J lost 6 bases; unmatched junction nucleotides: 7.